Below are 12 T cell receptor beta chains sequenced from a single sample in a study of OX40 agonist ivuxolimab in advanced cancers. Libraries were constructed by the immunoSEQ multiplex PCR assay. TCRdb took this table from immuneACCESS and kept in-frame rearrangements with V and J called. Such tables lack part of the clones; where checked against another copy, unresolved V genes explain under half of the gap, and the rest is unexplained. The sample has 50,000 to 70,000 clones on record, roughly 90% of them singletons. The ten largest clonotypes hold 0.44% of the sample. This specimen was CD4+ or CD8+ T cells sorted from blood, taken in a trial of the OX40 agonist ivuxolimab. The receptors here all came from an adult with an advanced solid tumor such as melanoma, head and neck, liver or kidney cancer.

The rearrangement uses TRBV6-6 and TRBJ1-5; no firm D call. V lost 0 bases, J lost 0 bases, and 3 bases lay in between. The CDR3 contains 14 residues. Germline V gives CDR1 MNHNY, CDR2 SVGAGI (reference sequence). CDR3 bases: TGTGCCAGCAGTTACTCAAGTAGCAATCAGCCCCAGCATTTT. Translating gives CASSYSSSNQPQHF.

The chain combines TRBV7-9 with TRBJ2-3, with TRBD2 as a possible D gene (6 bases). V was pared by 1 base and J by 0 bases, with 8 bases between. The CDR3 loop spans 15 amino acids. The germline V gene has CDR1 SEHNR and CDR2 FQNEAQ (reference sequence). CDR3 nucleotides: TGTGCCAGCAGCTTAGATGGGACTAGCACAGATACGCAGTATTTT. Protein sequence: CASSLDGTSTDTQYF.

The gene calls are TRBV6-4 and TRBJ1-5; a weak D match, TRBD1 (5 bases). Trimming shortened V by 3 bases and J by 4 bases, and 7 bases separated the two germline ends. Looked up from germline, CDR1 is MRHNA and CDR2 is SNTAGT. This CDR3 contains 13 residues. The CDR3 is CASSEQENQPQHF. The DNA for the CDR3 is TGTGCCAGCAGTGAACAGGAAAATCAGCCCCAGCATTTT.

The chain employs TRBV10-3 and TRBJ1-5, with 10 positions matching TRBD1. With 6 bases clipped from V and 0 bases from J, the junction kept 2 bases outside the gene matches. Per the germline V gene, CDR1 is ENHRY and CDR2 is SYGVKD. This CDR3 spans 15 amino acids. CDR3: CAIRGTGDSNQPQHF. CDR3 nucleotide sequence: TGTGCCATCAGAGGGACAGGGGATAGCAATCAGCCCCAGCATTTT.

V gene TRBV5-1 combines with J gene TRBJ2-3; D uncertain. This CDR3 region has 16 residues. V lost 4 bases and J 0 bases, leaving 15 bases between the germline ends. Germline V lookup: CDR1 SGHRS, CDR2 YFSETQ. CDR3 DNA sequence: TGCGCCAGCAGCGGAGTCGGGTGGAATAGCACAGATACGCAGTATTTT. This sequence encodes CASSGVGWNSTDTQYF. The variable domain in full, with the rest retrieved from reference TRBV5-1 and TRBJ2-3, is KAGVTQTPRYLIKTRGQQVTLSCSPISGHRSVSWYQQTPGQGLQFLFEYFSETQRNKGNFPGRFSGRQFSNSRSEMNVSTLELGDSALYLCASSGVGWNSTDTQYFGPGTRLTVL.

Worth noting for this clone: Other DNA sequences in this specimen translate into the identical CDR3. CDR3 DNA: TGTGCCAGCAGCGTAGCCAGGGGGCTACGGTATGGCTACACCTTC. Encoded protein: CASSVARGLRYGYTF. This chain joins TRBV9 and TRBJ1-2; TRBD1 aligns across 8 bases. Germline assignment: CDR1 SGDLS and CDR2 YYNGEE. CDR3 length: 15 residues. The V segment lost 0 bases and the J segment 5 bases; nucleotides outside the gene matches: 6. Together with reference TRBV9 and TRBJ1-2, the CDR3 gives the full variable domain: DSGVTQTPKHLITATGQRVTLRCSPRSGDLSVYWYQQSLDQGLQFLIQYYNGEERAKGNILERFSAQQFPDLHSELNLSSLELGDSALYFCASSVARGLRYGYTFGSGTRLTVV.

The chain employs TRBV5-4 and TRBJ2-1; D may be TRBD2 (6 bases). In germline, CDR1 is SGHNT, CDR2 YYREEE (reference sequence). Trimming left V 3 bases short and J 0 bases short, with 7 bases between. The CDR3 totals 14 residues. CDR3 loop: CASSSGDSYNEQFF. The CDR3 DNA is TGTGCCAGCAGCTCGGGGGACTCCTACAATGAGCAGTTCTTC.

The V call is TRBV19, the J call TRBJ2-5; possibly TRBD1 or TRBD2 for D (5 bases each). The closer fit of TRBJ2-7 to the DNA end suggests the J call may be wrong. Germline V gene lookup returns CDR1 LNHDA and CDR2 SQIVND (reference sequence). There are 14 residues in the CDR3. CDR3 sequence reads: CASSTGQGSNEQYF. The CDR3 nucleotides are TGTGCCAGTAGTACGGGGCAGGGTTCAAACGAGCAGTACTTC.

The DNA of the CDR3 is TGTGCCAGCAGTGAGGTGGGGCCCTACGAGCAGTACTTC. This sequence encodes CASSEVGPYEQYF. The rearrangement links TRBV25-1 to TRBJ2-7; D possibly corresponds to TRBD1 (5 bases). V was clipped by 3 bases and J by 2 bases, with 8 bases between them. There are 13 residues in the CDR3. The germline V gene has CDR1 MGHDK and CDR2 SYGVNS.

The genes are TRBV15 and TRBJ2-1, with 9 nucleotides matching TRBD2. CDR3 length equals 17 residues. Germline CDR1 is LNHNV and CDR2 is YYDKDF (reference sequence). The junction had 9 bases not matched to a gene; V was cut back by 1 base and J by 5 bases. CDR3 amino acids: CATSRGSREGPHNEQFF. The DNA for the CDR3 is TGTGCCACCAGCAGAGGGTCGCGGGAGGGCCCACACAATGAGCAGTTCTTC.

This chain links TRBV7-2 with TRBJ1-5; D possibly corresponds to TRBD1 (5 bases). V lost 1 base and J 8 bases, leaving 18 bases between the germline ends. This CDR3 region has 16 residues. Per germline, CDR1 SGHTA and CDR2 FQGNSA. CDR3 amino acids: CASSLDGSQARKPQHF. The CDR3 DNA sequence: TGTGCCAGCAGCTTAGATGGGTCACAGGCCCGTAAGCCCCAGCATTTT.

The CDR3 DNA reads as TGTGCCACCCAGACAGATTCCACCGGGGAGCTGTTTTTT. Residues: CATQTDSTGELFF. This chain uses TRBV10-3 with TRBJ2-2, with a tentative D call TRBD1 (5 bases). The V gene's germline CDR1 is ENHRY and CDR2 SYGVKD. This CDR3 has 13 residues. Deletions cut 10 bases from V and 4 bases from J, with 13 bases between.